A single sample gave rise to the 5 T cell receptor beta chains below, sequenced in a study of cytomegalovirus exposure and HLA in healthy donors. Primers included in the PCR were 60 Vbeta and 13 Jbeta primers. Sequencing was performed with immunoSEQ multiplex PCR; in TCRdb, only in-frame clones are kept and a portion is missing. The repertoire has about 270,000 clones, roughly two thirds of them found once; the top ten carry under 3%. The sample comprised PBMCs. These receptor sequences come from a female donor in good health and CMV-seronegative.

The V gene is TRBV19, the J gene TRBJ2-2; TRBD2 might be the D (6 bases). CDR1 and CDR2 (germline): LNHDA, SQIVND (reference sequence). V was cut by 4 bases and J by 4 bases, with 16 bases left in between. The CDR3 has 16 residues. The CDR3 nucleotides read TGTGCCAGTAGTACCCTGGGAGGTCGGACCACCGGGGAGCTGTTTTTT. As protein: CASSTLGGRTTGELFF.

This clone was seen more than once but under ten times. This chain joins TRBV6-1 and TRBJ1-1, with D possibly being TRBD1 (5 bases). Trimming stripped 5 bases from V and 3 bases from J, with 13 bases between. Germline V gives CDR1 MNHNS, CDR2 SASEGT. This CDR3 is 14 amino acids long. The CDR3 DNA reads TGTGCCAGCAGTACCACAGGAACCCACACTGAAGCTTTCTTT. This codes for CASSTTGTHTEAFF.

The rearrangement uses TRBV6-1 and TRBJ2-3, with D hard to call. Trimming removed 8 bases from V and 8 bases from J, with 11 bases in between. The germline gives CDR1 MNHNS, CDR2 SASEGT. CDR3 length equals 11 residues. CDR3 sequence: CASFEVGTQYF. In DNA, the CDR3 is TGTGCCAGCTTTGAGGTCGGTACGCAGTATTTT.

V gene TRBV5-6 combines with J gene TRBJ1-1, with D possibly being TRBD1 (5 bases). Germline CDR1 and CDR2: SGHDT and YYEEEE. The CDR3 has 15 amino acids. With 0 bases removed from V and 1 base from J, the gap between germline ends came to 10 bases. The CDR3 nucleotides read TGTGCCAGCAGCTTGGGGGGCAGAGCGAACACTGAAGCTTTCTTT. Protein: CASSLGGRANTEAFF.

This clone was counted a few times. Distinct nucleotide sequences in the sample also encode this CDR3. The chain is built from TRBV6-5 and TRBJ2-1, with 7 bases identical to TRBD2. The CDR3 consists of 14 residues. The ends lost 6 bases at V and 6 bases at J; junction bases unmatched: 8. Germline-derived CDR1 and CDR2 are MNHEY and SVGAGI. CDR3 loop: CASRLAGEANEQFF. CDR3 DNA sequence: TGTGCCAGCAGACTCGCGGGAGAGGCCAATGAGCAGTTCTTC.